The rows below give T cell receptor beta chains drawn from one sample of a study of radiation and T cells in renal cell carcinoma. TCRdb's table, derived via immunoSEQ multiplex PCR, lists solely in-frame clones and lacks some. The data contain 130,000 to 150,000 clones, roughly 90% of them singletons. Sequenced here: blood, sampled from a patient whose treatment included radiotherapy and nephrectomy. The receptors stem from a woman in her fifties or sixties with renal cell carcinoma. Both conserved end residues are part of each CDR3. Each record gives: CDR3 protein, CDR3 DNA, clone size, D gene, J gene, V gene. A D gene is named only where the DNA matches it firmly. Expanded clones get a size class; other rows say once, few or many, or leave the size out.

CASSLAGGSSGANVLTF,TGTGCCAGCAGCTTGGCGGGGGGCAGCTCTGGGGCCAACGTCCTGACTTTC,-,-,TRBJ2-6,TRBV5-6
CASSPGQGDQPQHF,TGTGCCAGCAGCCCGGGACAGGGTGATCAGCCCCAGCATTTT,once,TRBD1,TRBJ1-5,TRBV5-6
CAISEVDRRENQPQHF,TGTGCCATCAGTGAAGTGGACCGTCGGGAAAATCAGCCCCAGCATTTT,-,-,TRBJ1-5,TRBV10-3
CASRGTSGSTDTQYF,TGTGCCAGCAGAGGGACTAGCGGGAGCACAGATACGCAGTATTTT,-,TRBD2,TRBJ2-3,TRBV28
CASSRWTGGYEQYF,TGTGCCAGCAGCCGGTGGACAGGGGGCTACGAGCAGTACTTC,-,TRBD1,TRBJ2-7,TRBV7-8
CASSPVGRGLVGYGYTF,TGTGCCAGCAGTCCCGTGGGCAGGGGGCTAGTTGGCTATGGCTACACCTTC,few,TRBD1,TRBJ1-2,TRBV28
CASSFESGAISYEQYF,TGTGCCAGCAGCTTCGAAAGCGGGGCAATCTCCTACGAGCAGTACTTC,-,TRBD2,TRBJ2-7,TRBV7-2
CASSQQTEAFF,TGTGCCAGCTCACAACAGACTGAAGCTTTCTTT,-,-,TRBJ1-1,TRBV18
CASSRLDGEKLFF,TGTGCCAGCAGTCGCCTGGACGGTGAAAAACTGTTTTTT,-,-,TRBJ1-4,TRBV6-5
CASGEYSKNIQYF,TGTGCCAGCGGCGAGTATAGCAAAAACATTCAGTACTTC,-,-,TRBJ2-4,TRBV6-5
CASSPVGGDNTDTQYF,TGTGCCAGCAGCCCAGTCGGGGGGGACAACACAGATACGCAGTATTTT,-,TRBD2,TRBJ2-3,TRBV7-2
CASSRTGNSYEQYF,TGTGCCAGCAGCCGGACAGGCAATTCCTACGAGCAGTACTTC,-,TRBD1,TRBJ2-7,TRBV6-5
CASSRTFSGANVLTF,TGTGCCAGCTCGAGGACCTTCTCTGGGGCCAACGTCCTGACTTTC,-,-,TRBJ2-6,TRBV2
CASSYSGTGGYNEQFF,TGTGCCAGCAGTTACTCGGGGACAGGGGGTTACAATGAGCAGTTCTTC,-,TRBD1,TRBJ2-1,TRBV6-5
CASSQDPETGAWGEQFF,TGTGCCAGCAGCCAAGATCCTGAGACAGGGGCCTGGGGTGAGCAGTTCTTC,-,TRBD1,TRBJ2-1,TRBV4-2
CASSLTGTSLNTGELFF,TGTGCCAGCAGCTTGACCGGGACTAGCTTGAACACCGGGGAGCTGTTTTTT,-,TRBD2,TRBJ2-2,TRBV5-6
CASSVMDAPRSYNEQFF,TGTGCCAGCAGCGTTATGGACGCGCCCCGCTCCTACAATGAGCAGTTCTTC,-,-,TRBJ2-1,TRBV9
CASSLGQGGTDTQYF,TGCGCCAGCAGCCTGGGACAGGGAGGGACAGATACGCAGTATTTT,-,TRBD1,TRBJ2-3,TRBV5-1
CASTWTGTGGQETQYF,TGTGCCAGCACCTGGACCGGGACAGGGGGCCAAGAGACCCAGTACTTC,-,TRBD1,TRBJ2-5,TRBV7-2
CASSSSGSRSYNEQFF,TGTGCCAGCAGCTCTAGCGGGAGTAGATCCTACAATGAGCAGTTCTTC,-,TRBD2,TRBJ2-1,TRBV13
CASSSAGALLMNTEAFF,TGTGCCAGCAGCTCAGCAGGGGCGCTCCTCATGAACACTGAAGCTTTCTTT,-,-,TRBJ1-1,TRBV7-2
CASSIGGGRARDEQFF,TGTGCCAGTAGTATTGGCGGCGGGAGGGCCAGAGATGAGCAGTTCTTC,-,TRBD2,TRBJ2-1,TRBV19
CSVKGQRNTEAFF,TGCAGCGTAAAGGGACAGCGGAACACTGAAGCTTTCTTT,-,TRBD1,TRBJ1-1,TRBV29-1
CASSQDRDSHGYTF,TGCGCCAGCAGCCAAGACAGGGATAGTCATGGCTACACCTTC,-,-,TRBJ1-2,TRBV4-3
CASSLVGASTDTQYF,TGTGCCAGCAGCTTAGTGGGAGCTAGCACAGATACGCAGTATTTT,-,-,TRBJ2-3,TRBV7-9
CASSPTTARYGYTF,TGTGCCAGCAGTCCAACGACAGCTCGCTATGGCTACACCTTC,-,-,TRBJ1-2,TRBV7-8
CASSYAPGYEQYF,TGTGCCAGCAGCTATGCCCCAGGGTACGAGCAGTACTTC,once,-,TRBJ2-7,TRBV7-8
CASSTGHPNTEAFF,TGTGCCAGTAGTACGGGACACCCGAACACTGAAGCTTTCTTT,-,-,TRBJ1-1,TRBV19
CASSTKNTGELFF,TGTGCCAGCAGCACCAAAAACACCGGGGAGCTGTTTTTT,-,-,TRBJ2-2,TRBV5-6